The clone carrying this T cell receptor beta chain was seen more than once but under ten times. Its specificity is unknown. This sample stems from a study of beta chain features in type 1 diabetes. The study's findings and limits: When Type 1 diabetes patients were examined, their TCRB CDR3s proved moderately but significantly shorter in all four CD4+ subsets.

As every portion of the isolated RNA was reverse transcribed, the sequencing read expressed TCRB transcripts. Only in-frame clones appear in the TCRdb table, and some are missing; sequencing was by immunoSEQ multiplex PCR. The sample shows over 650,000 clones, roughly an eighth of them seen only once. Trimming cost V 3 bases and J 2 bases, with 13 bases left between them. CDR1 is GTSNPN, CDR2 SVGIG, per germline (reference sequence). CDR3 length: 14 residues. What was sequenced was naive CD4+ T cells from blood. The genes are TRBV30 and TRBJ1-1, with TRBD1 as a possible D gene (5 bases). The sequence was obtained from a man aged 18-30 years with type 1 diabetes. The CDR3 region has the DNA TGTGCCTGGAGCGGGTGGGGGACCAACACTGAAGCTTTCTTT. The encoded protein is CAWSGWGTNTEAFF.